This T cell receptor beta chain emerged from a study of control samples from healthy donors and cancer patients. Only in-frame clones appear in the TCRdb table, and some are missing; sequencing was by immunoSEQ multiplex PCR. The sample yields 350,000 to 450,000 clones, approximately 92% seen once. Germline V gene sequence: CDR1 MDHEN, CDR2 SYDVKM. Trimming left V 6 bases short and J 1 base short, with 10 bases between. CDR3 length: 14 amino acids. This clone was seen a handful of times. The source is a man in his forties with head and neck cancer. The sequenced material came from PBMCs. The chain carries TRBV28 and TRBJ1-5; D possibly corresponds to TRBD1 (5 bases). Here the CDR3 DNA reads TGTGCCAGCAGCCGGGACCTCAGCAATCAGCCCCAGCATTTT. Translation: CASSRDLSNQPQHF.